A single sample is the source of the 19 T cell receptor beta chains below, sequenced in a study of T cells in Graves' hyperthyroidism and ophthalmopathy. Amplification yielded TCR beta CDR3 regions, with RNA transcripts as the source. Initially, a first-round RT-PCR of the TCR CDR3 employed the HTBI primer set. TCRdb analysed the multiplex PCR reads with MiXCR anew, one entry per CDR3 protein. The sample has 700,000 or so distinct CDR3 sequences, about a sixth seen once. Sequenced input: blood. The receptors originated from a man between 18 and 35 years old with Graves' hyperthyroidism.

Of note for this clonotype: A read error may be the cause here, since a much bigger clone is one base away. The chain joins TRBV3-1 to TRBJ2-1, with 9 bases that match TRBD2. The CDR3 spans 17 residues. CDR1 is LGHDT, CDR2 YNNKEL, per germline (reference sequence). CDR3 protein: CASSPRRGSGGYDEQFF. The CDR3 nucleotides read TGTGCCAGCAGCCCCCGAAGGGGTAGCGGGGGCTACGATGAGCAGTTCTTC.

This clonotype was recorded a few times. The CDR3 DNA sequence: TGTGCCAGCAGTCTAGGATGGAGCGGGATTTACGAGCAGTACTTC. Its translation is CASSLGWSGIYEQYF. The J gene is TRBJ2-7, the V gene TRBV6-2 or TRBV6-3; TRBD2 matches at 7 bases. V shed 5 bases and J 4 bases; nucleotides not matched to a gene: 11. CDR3 size: 15 residues. Germline V CDR1 and CDR2: MNHEY, SVGEGT.

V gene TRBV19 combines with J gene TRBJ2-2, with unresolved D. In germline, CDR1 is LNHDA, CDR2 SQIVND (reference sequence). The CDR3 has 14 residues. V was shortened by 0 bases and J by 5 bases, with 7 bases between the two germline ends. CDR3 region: CASSIEPRTGELFF. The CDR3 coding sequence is TGTGCCAGTAGTATAGAACCGCGGACCGGGGAGCTGTTTTTT.

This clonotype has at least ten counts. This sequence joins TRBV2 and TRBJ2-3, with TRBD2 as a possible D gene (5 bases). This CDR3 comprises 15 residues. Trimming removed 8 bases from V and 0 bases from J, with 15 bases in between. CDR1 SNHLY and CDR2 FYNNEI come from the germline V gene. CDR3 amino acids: CASGGVATSTDTQYF. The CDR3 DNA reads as TGTGCCAGCGGAGGAGTGGCGACTAGCACAGATACGCAGTATTTT. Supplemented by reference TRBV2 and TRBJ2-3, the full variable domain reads EPEVTQTPSHQVTQMGQEVILRCVPISNHLYFYWYRQILGQKVEFLVSFYNNEISEKSEIFDDQFSVERPDGSNFTLKIRSTKLEDSAMYFCASGGVATSTDTQYFGPGTRLTVL.

The CDR3 DNA reads TGCAGTGCTAGCCCGGGGCTCTGGAACTATGGCTACACCTTC. Its translation is CSASPGLWNYGYTF. The chain employs TRBV20-1 and TRBJ1-2; possible D gene TRBD1, 5 bases. Trimming shortened V by 3 bases and J by 2 bases, and 13 bases separated the two germline ends. Germline V gives CDR1 DFQATT, CDR2 SNEGSKA (reference sequence). This CDR3 comprises 14 residues.

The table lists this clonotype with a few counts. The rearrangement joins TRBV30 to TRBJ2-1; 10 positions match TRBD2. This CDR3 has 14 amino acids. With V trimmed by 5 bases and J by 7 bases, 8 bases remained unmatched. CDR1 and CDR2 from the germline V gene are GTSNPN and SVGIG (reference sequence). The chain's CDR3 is CAWSGTSVINEQFF. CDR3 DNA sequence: TGTGCCTGGTCCGGGACTAGCGTCATAAATGAGCAGTTCTTC.

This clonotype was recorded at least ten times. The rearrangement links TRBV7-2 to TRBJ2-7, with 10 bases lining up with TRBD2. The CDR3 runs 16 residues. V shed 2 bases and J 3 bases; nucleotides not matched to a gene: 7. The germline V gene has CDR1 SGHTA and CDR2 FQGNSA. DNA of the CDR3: TGTGCCAGCAGCTTACTCCGCCTAGCGGGAGACTACGAGCAGTACTTC. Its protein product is CASSLLRLAGDYEQYF. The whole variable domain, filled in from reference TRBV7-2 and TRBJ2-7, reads GAGVSQSPSNKVTEKGKDVELRCDPISGHTALYWYRQSLGQGLEFLIYFQGNSAPDKSGLPSDRFSAERTGGSVSTLTIQRTQQEDSAVYLCASSLLRLAGDYEQYFGPGTRLTVT.

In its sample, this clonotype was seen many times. CDR3 nucleotides: TGTGCCATCAGTGACGACAGGGCTTATCAGCCCCAGCATTTT. This sequence encodes CAISDDRAYQPQHF. The V call is TRBV10-3, the J call TRBJ1-5; 7 bases agree with TRBD1. Trimming took 3 bases from V and 5 from J; bases not matched to a gene: 4. This CDR3 is built from 14 residues. CDR1 is ENHRY, CDR2 SYGVKD, per germline.

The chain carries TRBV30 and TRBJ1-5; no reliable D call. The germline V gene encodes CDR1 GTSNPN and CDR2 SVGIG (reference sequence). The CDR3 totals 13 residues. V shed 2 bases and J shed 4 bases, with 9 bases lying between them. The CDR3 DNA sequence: TGTGCCTGGAGTCCCGACGGGAATCAGCCCCAGCATTTT. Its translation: CAWSPDGNQPQHF.

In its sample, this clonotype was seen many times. The CDR3 DNA follows: TGTGCCATTCCGGAGGAGAACACCGGGGAGCTGTTTTTT. Amino acids: CAIPEENTGELFF. V gene TRBV2 combines with J gene TRBJ2-2, with D maybe TRBD2 (5 bases). Germline CDR1 SNHLY, CDR2 FYNNEI. The V end was cut by 10 bases, the J end by 1 base, with 10 bases between. The CDR3 is 13 amino acids.

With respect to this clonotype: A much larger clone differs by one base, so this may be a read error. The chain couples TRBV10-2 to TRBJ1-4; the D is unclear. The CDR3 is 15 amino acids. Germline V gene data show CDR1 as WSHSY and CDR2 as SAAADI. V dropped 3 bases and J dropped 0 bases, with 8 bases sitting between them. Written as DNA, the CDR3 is TGCGCCAGCAGTGACCGGGGTACAACTAATGAAAAACTGTTTTTT. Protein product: CASSDRGTTNEKLFF.

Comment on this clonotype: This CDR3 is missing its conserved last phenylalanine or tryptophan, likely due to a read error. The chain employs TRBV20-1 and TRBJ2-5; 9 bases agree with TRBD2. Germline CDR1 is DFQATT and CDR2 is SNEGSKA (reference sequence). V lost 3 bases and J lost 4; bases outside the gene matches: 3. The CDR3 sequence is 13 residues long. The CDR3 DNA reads TGCAGTGCTAGTCGCGGGAGGGCAGAGACCCAGTACCTC. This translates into CSASRGRAETQYL.

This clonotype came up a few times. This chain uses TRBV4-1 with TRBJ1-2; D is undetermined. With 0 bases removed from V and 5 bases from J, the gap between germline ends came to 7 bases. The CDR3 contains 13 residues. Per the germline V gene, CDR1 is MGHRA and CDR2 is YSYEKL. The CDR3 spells CASSQDRSYGYTF. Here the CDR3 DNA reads TGCGCCAGCAGCCAAGATAGGAGTTATGGCTACACCTTC.

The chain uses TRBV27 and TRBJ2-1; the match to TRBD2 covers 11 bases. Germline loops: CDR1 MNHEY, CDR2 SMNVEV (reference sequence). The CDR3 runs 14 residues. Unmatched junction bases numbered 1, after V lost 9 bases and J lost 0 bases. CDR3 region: CARTSGSSYNEQFF. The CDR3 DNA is TGTGCCAGAACTAGCGGGAGCTCCTACAATGAGCAGTTCTTC.

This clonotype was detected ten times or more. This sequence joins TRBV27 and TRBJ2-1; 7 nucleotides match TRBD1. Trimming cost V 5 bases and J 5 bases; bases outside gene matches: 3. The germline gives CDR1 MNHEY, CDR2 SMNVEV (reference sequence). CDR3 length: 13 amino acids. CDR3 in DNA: TGTGCCAGCAGTCTCCAGGGGGACAATGAGCAGTTCTTC. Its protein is CASSLQGDNEQFF.

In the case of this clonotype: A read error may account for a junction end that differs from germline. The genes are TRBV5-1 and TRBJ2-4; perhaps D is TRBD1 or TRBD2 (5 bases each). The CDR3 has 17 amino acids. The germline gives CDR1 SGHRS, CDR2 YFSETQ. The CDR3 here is CASSLDEVGVIGTIQYF. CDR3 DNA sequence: TGTGCCAGCAGCTTGGATGAGGTGGGAGTCATCGGGACCATTCAGTACTTC. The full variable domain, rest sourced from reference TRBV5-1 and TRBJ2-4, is KAGVTQTPRYLIKTRGQQVTLSCSPISGHRSVSWYQQTPGQGLQFLFEYFSETQRNKGNFPGRFSGRQFSNSRSEMNVSTLELGDSALYLCASSLDEVGVIGTIQYFGAGTRLSVL.

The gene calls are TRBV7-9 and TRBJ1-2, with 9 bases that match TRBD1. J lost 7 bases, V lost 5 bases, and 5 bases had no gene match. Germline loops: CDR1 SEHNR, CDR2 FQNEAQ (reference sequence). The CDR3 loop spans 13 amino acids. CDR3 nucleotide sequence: TGTGCCAGCAGCGTACAGGGGGCCCTTGGCTACACCTTC. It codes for CASSVQGALGYTF.

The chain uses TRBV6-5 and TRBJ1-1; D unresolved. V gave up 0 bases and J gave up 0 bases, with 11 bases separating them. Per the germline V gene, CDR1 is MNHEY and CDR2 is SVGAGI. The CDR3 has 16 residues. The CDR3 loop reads CASSYSSGVVNTEAFF. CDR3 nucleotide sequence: TGTGCCAGCAGTTACTCCTCGGGAGTGGTGAACACTGAAGCTTTCTTT.

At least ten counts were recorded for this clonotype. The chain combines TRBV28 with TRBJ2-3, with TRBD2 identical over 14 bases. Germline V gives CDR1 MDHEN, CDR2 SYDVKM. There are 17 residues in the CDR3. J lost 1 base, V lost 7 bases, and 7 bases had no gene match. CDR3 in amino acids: CASNTAGLAGGTDTQYF. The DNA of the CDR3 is TGTGCCAGCAACACGGCGGGACTAGCGGGAGGCACAGATACGCAGTATTTT.